Below are 21 T cell receptor beta chains sequenced from a single sample in a study of cytomegalovirus exposure and HLA in healthy donors. The PCR used 60 Vbeta and 13 Jbeta primers. Clones were read by immunoSEQ multiplex PCR, and TCRdb kept only the in-frame ones, dropping some. This table has about 140,000 clones, around 80% appearing once. Material: PBMCs. These receptors all stem from a man aged 45-65 years in good health and CMV-seronegative.

The gene calls are TRBV27 and TRBJ1-2; D is unclear. Trimming removed 1 base at V and 8 bases at J, with 17 bases between. There are 15 residues in the CDR3. The germline V gene has CDR1 MNHEY and CDR2 SMNVEV (reference sequence). The CDR3 loop reads CASSLLEAGRDGYTF. As DNA, the CDR3 is TGTGCCAGCAGTTTATTGGAGGCCGGTCGAGACGGCTACACCTTC.

This rearrangement joins TRBV5-1 to TRBJ2-7, with D tentatively TRBD2 (5 bases). Germline values: CDR1 SGHRS, CDR2 YFSETQ. V was clipped by 2 bases and J by 2 bases, with 14 bases between them. The CDR3 sequence is 15 residues long. The CDR3 sequence: CASSFLEGGAYEQYF. The CDR3 nucleotides read TGCGCCAGCAGCTTCCTTGAGGGTGGCGCCTACGAGCAGTACTTC.

The chain joins TRBV2 to TRBJ1-5; D is unresolved. Germline loops: CDR1 SNHLY, CDR2 FYNNEI. With 5 bases removed from V and 5 bases from J, the gap between germline ends came to 13 bases. This CDR3 has 14 residues. CDR3 sequence reads: CASSNVWAYQPQHF. CDR3 nucleotide sequence: TGTGCCAGCAGTAACGTGTGGGCGTATCAGCCCCAGCATTTT.

This clone occurred once. The gene calls are TRBV10-2 and TRBJ1-1; tentatively, D is TRBD1 (5 bases). Trimming cost V 4 bases and J 6 bases, with 15 bases left between them. Per the germline V gene, CDR1 is WSHSY and CDR2 is SAAADI. The length of the CDR3 is 14 residues. CDR3: CASSVTGGRAEAFF. CDR3 coding DNA: TGCGCCAGCAGTGTGACCGGGGGTCGGGCTGAAGCTTTCTTT.

This clone was detected once. CDR3 amino acids: CASSLDRDTTYEQYF. As DNA, the CDR3 is TGTGCCAGCAGCTTGGACCGGGACACCACCTACGAGCAGTACTTC. V is TRBV7-2 and J is TRBJ2-7; maybe TRBD1 (6 bases). The CDR3 spans 15 residues. V lost 3 bases and J 2 bases, leaving 14 bases between the germline ends. Germline CDR1 SGHTA, CDR2 FQGNSA.

The chain recombines TRBV9 with TRBJ2-7, with D perhaps matching TRBD1 (6 bases). The CDR3 has 15 residues. V dropped 0 bases and J dropped 5 bases, with 15 bases sitting between them. The germline gives CDR1 SGDLS, CDR2 YYNGEE. The CDR3 DNA reads TGTGCCAGCAGCGTAGCTTGGCAGGGGTACCACGAGCAGTACTTC. The encoded protein is CASSVAWQGYHEQYF.

The chain combines TRBV18 with TRBJ1-1; D not certain. V was shortened by 0 bases and J by 3 bases, with 11 bases between the two germline ends. This CDR3 comprises 15 residues. The germline CDR1 and CDR2 sequences are KGHSH and LQKENI. The CDR3 is CASSPPTNQDTEAFF. CDR3 bases: TGTGCCAGCTCACCACCGACGAACCAGGACACTGAAGCTTTCTTT.

The chain recombines TRBV6-6 with TRBJ1-2; 8 nucleotides align to TRBD1. Losses at the gene ends were 5 bases for V and 4 bases for J; bases not matched to a gene: 9. The CDR3 sequence is 15 residues long. The germline V gene has CDR1 MNHNY and CDR2 SVGAGI (reference sequence). CDR3 in amino acids: CASSHPGQAPYGYTF. For the CDR3, the DNA is TGTGCCAGCAGTCACCCGGGACAGGCCCCCTATGGCTACACCTTC.

V is TRBV5-8 and J is TRBJ2-1, with no clear D. The V end was cut by 0 bases, the J end by 6 bases, with 7 bases between. This CDR3 has 13 residues. Germline values: CDR1 SGHTS, CDR2 YDEGEE. CDR3 nucleotide sequence: TGTGCCAGCAGCTTGGCAGTGGTCAATGAGCAGTTCTTC. This encodes CASSLAVVNEQFF.

This clone is a singleton in its sample. This sequence joins TRBV6-5 and TRBJ1-2; 7 nucleotides line up with TRBD1. Losses at the gene ends were 5 bases for V and 5 bases for J; bases not matched to a gene: 5. This CDR3 is built from 13 residues. Germline V gene sequence: CDR1 MNHEY, CDR2 SVGAGI. CDR3 in DNA: TGTGCCAGCAGTCGACAGGGCACTTATGGCTACACCTTC. Encoded protein: CASSRQGTYGYTF.

This clone has just one count. This chain connects TRBV7-8 to TRBJ2-2, with 10 positions matching TRBD2. The V segment lost 5 bases and the J segment 5 bases; nucleotides outside the gene matches: 2. The CDR3 covers 14 residues. CDR1 and CDR2 from the germline V gene are SGHVS and FQNEAQ. For the CDR3, the DNA is TGTGCCAGCAGCCCTAGCGGGGGAACCGGGGAGCTGTTTTTT. This translates into CASSPSGGTGELFF.

The chain links TRBV4-1 to TRBJ1-5; D unclear. Germline values: CDR1 MGHRA, CDR2 YSYEKL. V shed 3 bases and J shed 0 bases, with 9 bases lying between them. This CDR3 contains 15 residues. The CDR3 loop reads CASSQAVYSNQPQHF. Here the CDR3 DNA reads TGCGCCAGCAGCCAGGCCGTTTATAGCAATCAGCCCCAGCATTTT.

The chain has TRBV19 and TRBJ1-1; maybe TRBD1 (5 bases). The V end was cut by 1 base, the J end by 0 bases, with 12 bases between. Germline V gives CDR1 LNHDA, CDR2 SQIVND (reference sequence). This CDR3 spans 16 amino acids. This CDR3 is CASSIVTGVVNTEAFF. The CDR3 bases are TGTGCCAGTAGTATAGTAACAGGTGTGGTGAACACTGAAGCTTTCTTT.

This clone was counted only a few times. The chain links TRBV29-1 to TRBJ1-1; no firm D call. The CDR3 runs 11 residues. Trimming stripped 8 bases from V and 0 bases from J, with 7 bases between. Per germline, CDR1 SQVTM and CDR2 ANQGSEA. The CDR3 coding sequence is TGCAGCCACATCTTGAACACTGAAGCTTTCTTT. This sequence encodes CSHILNTEAFF.

The chain carries TRBV2 and TRBJ1-1, with D uncertain. This CDR3 is 13 amino acids long. The germline gives CDR1 SNHLY, CDR2 FYNNEI. Trimming left V 4 bases short and J 5 bases short, with 11 bases between. The CDR3 loop reads CASSVTGATEAFF. Here the CDR3 DNA reads TGTGCCAGCAGTGTTACGGGTGCGACTGAAGCTTTCTTT. The variable domain in full, with the rest retrieved from reference TRBV2 and TRBJ1-1, is EPEVTQTPSHQVTQMGQEVILRCVPISNHLYFYWYRQILGQKVEFLVSFYNNEISEKSEIFDDQFSVERPDGSNFTLKIRSTKLEDSAMYFCASSVTGATEAFFGQGTRLTVV.

The gene calls are TRBV5-1 and TRBJ2-7; weak D call: TRBD2 (5 bases). Germline V CDR1 and CDR2: SGHRS, YFSETQ. This CDR3 spans 17 amino acids. Deletions cut 0 bases from V and 0 bases from J, with 16 bases between. The CDR3 loop is CASSLGEGGYYSYEQYF. In DNA, the CDR3 is TGCGCCAGCAGCTTGGGTGAGGGCGGGTATTACTCCTACGAGCAGTACTTC.

The V call is TRBV6-1, the J call TRBJ2-7; a possible D gene is TRBD2 (5 bases). The CDR3 is 14 residues long. Between the trimmed V and J ends, which lost 4 bases and 2 bases, there was a span of 12 bases. Germline CDR1 and CDR2: MNHNS and SASEGT. The CDR3 loop reads CASSAERNTYEQYF. As DNA, the CDR3 is TGTGCCAGCAGTGCAGAGCGGAACACCTACGAGCAGTACTTC.

The V and J genes are TRBV7-2 and TRBJ1-1, with D maybe TRBD1 (6 bases). The V gene's germline CDR1 is SGHTA and CDR2 FQGNSA. V was trimmed by 5 bases and J by 8 bases, leaving 15 bases between them. The length of the CDR3 is 13 residues. CDR3 region: CASSPVAGVEAFF. CDR3 nucleotides: TGTGCCAGCAGCCCTGTTGCAGGGGTGGAAGCTTTCTTT.

The chain carries TRBV18 and TRBJ1-2, with 7 bases identical to TRBD1. Germline CDR1 and CDR2: KGHSH and LQKENI. Germline trimming cut 8 bases from V and 4 bases from J; bases unmatched to any gene: 4. The CDR3 sequence is 12 residues long. CDR3 nucleotides: TGTGCCAGCGAGGGGGCTGGCTATGGCTACACCTTC. This gives the protein CASEGAGYGYTF.

The V call is TRBV7-9, the J call TRBJ2-7, with TRBD1 as a possible D gene (6 bases). The CDR3 spans 14 residues. With 5 bases removed from V and 7 bases from J, the gap between germline ends came to 18 bases. The germline gives CDR1 SEHNR, CDR2 FQNEAQ (reference sequence). CDR3 coding DNA: TGTGCCAGCAGCAGCCGGGACACCCCATGGGAGCAGTACTTC. Translation: CASSSRDTPWEQYF. Together with reference TRBV7-9 and TRBJ2-7, the CDR3 gives the full variable domain: DTGVSQNPRHKITKRGQNVTFRCDPISEHNRLYWYRQTLGQGPEFLTYFQNEAQLEKSRLLSDRFSAERPKGSFSTLEIQRTEQGDSAMYLCASSSRDTPWEQYFGPGTRLTVT.

This clone was counted only a few times. The rearrangement joins TRBV2 to TRBJ2-4; 9 nucleotides line up with TRBD1. CDR1 and CDR2 (germline): SNHLY, FYNNEI. Trimming removed 8 bases from V and 8 bases from J; junction bases left unmatched: 10. The CDR3 is made up of 14 amino acids. CDR3 region: CASGAGQGRDIQYF. CDR3 DNA sequence: TGTGCCAGCGGAGCGGGACAGGGCCGAGACATTCAGTACTTC. Complete variable domain (other parts from reference TRBV2 and TRBJ2-4): EPEVTQTPSHQVTQMGQEVILRCVPISNHLYFYWYRQILGQKVEFLVSFYNNEISEKSEIFDDQFSVERPDGSNFTLKIRSTKLEDSAMYFCASGAGQGRDIQYFGAGTRLSVL.